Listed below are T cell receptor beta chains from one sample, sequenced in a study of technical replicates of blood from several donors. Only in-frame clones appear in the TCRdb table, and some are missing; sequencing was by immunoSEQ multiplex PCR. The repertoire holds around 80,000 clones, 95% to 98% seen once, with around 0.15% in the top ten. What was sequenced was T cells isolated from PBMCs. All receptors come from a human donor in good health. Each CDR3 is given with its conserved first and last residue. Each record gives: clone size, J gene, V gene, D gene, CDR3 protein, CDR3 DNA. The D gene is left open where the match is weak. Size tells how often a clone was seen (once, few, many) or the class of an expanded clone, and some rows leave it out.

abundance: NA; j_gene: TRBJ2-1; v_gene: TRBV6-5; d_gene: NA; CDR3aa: CASTDRPYNEQFF; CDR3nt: TGTGCCAGCACGGACAGACCTTACAATGAGCAGTTCTTC
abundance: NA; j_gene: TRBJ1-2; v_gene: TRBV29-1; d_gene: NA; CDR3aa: CSDHRHPGYGYTF; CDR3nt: TGCAGCGACCATCGTCACCCGGGGTATGGCTACACCTTC
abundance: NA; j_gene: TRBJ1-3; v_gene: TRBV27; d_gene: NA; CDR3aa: CASSPPGGPNKAGNTIYF; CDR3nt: TGTGCCAGCAGTCCCCCGGGGGGGCCCAACAAAGCTGGAAACACCATATATTTT
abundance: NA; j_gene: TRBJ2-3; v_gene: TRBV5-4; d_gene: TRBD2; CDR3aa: CASSPAGGPPDTQYF; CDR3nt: TGTGCCAGCAGCCCAGCGGGAGGGCCTCCAGATACGCAGTATTTT
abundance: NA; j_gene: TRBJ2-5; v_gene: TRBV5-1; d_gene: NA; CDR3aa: CASSFAGTAEETQYF; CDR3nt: TGCGCCAGCAGCTTCGCCGGGACTGCCGAAGAGACCCAGTACTTC
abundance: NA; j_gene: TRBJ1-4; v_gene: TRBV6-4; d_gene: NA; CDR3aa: CASSRRLNEKLFF; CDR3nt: TGTGCCAGCAGTCGGAGACTTAATGAAAAACTGTTTTTT
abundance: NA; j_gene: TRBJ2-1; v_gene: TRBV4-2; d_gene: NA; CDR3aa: CASSQAEVNEQFF; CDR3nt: TGTGCCAGCAGCCAAGCAGAGGTCAATGAGCAGTTCTTC
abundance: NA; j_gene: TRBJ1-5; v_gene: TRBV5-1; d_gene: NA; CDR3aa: CASSLGGGRGNQPQHF; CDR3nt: TGCGCCAGCAGCTTGGGAGGAGGCCGCGGTAATCAGCCCCAGCATTTT
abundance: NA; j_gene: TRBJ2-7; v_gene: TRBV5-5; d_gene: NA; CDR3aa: CASSVREKQYF; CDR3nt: TGTGCCAGCAGCGTGAGGGAAAAGCAGTACTTC
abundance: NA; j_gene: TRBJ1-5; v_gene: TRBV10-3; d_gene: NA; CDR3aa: CAISESRGAGSNNQPQHF; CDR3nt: TGTGCCATCAGTGAGTCGCGGGGAGCAGGGAGTAACAATCAGCCCCAGCATTTT
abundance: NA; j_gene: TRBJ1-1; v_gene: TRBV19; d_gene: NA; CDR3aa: CASISGMMNTEAFF; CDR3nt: TGTGCCAGTATAAGCGGGATGATGAACACTGAAGCTTTCTTT
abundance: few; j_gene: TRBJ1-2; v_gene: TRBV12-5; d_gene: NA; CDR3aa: CASGLVSRHSYGYTF; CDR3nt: TGTGCTAGTGGTTTGGTATCGCGACATTCTTATGGCTACACCTTC
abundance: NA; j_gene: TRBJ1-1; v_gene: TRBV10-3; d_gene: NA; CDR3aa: CAISEVRGNTEAFF; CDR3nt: TGTGCCATCAGTGAGGTCCGGGGGAACACTGAAGCTTTCTTT
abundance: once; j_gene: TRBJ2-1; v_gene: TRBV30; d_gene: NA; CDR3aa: CAWSVGRGLNEQFF; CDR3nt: TGTGCCTGGAGTGTTGGTAGGGGTCTCAATGAGCAGTTCTTC
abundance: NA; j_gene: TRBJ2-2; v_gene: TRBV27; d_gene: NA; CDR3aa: CASSFPGEGELFF; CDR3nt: TGTGCCAGCAGTTTCCCCGGAGAAGGGGAGCTGTTTTTT
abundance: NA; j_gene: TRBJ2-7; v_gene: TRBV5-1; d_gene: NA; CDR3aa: CANDRDISYEQYF; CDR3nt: TGCGCCAACGACCGGGACATCTCCTACGAGCAGTACTTC
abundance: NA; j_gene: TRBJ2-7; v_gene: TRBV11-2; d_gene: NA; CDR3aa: CASSLGGAGAYEQYF; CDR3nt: TGTGCCAGCAGCTTAGGAGGGGCGGGGGCTTACGAGCAGTACTTC
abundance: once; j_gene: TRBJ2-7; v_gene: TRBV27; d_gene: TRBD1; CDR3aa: CASSFGTGVEQYF; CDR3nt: TGTGCCAGCAGTTTCGGGACAGGGGTCGAGCAGTACTTC
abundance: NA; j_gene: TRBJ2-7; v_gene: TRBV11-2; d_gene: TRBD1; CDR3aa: CASSSRTGINSYEQYF; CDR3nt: TGTGCCAGCAGCTCCAGGACAGGGATAAACTCCTACGAGCAGTACTTC
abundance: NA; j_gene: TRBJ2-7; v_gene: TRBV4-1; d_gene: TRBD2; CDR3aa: CASRVAGGSYEQYF; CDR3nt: TGCGCCAGCAGAGTGGCGGGAGGATCTTACGAGCAGTACTTC
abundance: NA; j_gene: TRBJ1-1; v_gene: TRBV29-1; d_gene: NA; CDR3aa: CSVELSLEAFF; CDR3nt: TGCAGCGTTGAATTATCTCTCGAAGCTTTCTTT
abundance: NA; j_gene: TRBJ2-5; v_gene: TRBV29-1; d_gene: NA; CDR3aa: CSVGEVGETQYF; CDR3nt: TGCAGCGTTGGGGAGGTCGGGGAGACCCAGTACTTC
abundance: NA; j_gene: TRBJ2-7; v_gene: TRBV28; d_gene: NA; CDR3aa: CASRVQGSYEQYF; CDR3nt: TGTGCCAGCAGAGTACAGGGCTCCTACGAGCAGTACTTC
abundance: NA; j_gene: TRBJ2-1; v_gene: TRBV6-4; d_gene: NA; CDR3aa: CASRQGSSYNEQFF; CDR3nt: TGTGCCAGCAGACAGGGAAGCTCCTACAATGAGCAGTTCTTC
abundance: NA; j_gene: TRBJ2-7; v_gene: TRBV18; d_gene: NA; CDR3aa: CASSPRQSNEQYF; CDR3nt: TGTGCCAGCTCACCACGACAGAGCAACGAGCAGTACTTC
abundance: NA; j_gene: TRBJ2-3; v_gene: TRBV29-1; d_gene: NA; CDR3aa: CSVFRQNTDTQYF; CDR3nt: TGCAGCGTTTTTCGACAGAACACAGATACGCAGTATTTT
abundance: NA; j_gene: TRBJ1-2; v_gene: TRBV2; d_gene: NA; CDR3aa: CASSEGQPTF; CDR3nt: TGTGCCAGCAGTGAAGGACAGCCCACCTTC
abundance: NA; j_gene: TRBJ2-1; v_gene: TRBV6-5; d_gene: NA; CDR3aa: CASSGQRNEQFF; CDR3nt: TGTGCCAGCAGCGGACAGAGAAATGAGCAGTTCTTC
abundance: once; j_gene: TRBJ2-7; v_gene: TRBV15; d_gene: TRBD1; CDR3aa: CATSRKDRGAYEQYF; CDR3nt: TGTGCCACCAGCAGAAAAGACAGGGGGGCCTACGAGCAGTACTTC
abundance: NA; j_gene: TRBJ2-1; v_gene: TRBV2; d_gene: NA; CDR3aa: CASTARDLDNEQFF; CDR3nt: TGTGCCAGCACCGCGCGGGACCTCGACAATGAGCAGTTCTTC
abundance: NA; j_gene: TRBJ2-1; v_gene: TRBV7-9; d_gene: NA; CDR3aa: CASSLEGIPISAEQFF; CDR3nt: TGTGCCAGCAGCTTAGAGGGGATACCGATTTCGGCTGAGCAGTTCTTC
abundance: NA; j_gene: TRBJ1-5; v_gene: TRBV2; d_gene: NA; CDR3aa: CASRLDSYSNQPQHF; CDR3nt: TGTGCCAGCAGACTGGACAGTTATAGCAATCAGCCCCAGCATTTT
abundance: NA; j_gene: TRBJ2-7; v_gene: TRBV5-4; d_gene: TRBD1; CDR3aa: CASSPGTGFSYEQYF; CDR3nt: TGTGCCAGCAGCCCCGGGACAGGGTTTTCCTACGAGCAGTACTTC
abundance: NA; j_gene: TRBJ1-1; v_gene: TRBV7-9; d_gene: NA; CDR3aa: CASSSTGSTEAFF; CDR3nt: TGTGCCAGCAGTTCTACAGGGAGCACTGAAGCTTTCTTT
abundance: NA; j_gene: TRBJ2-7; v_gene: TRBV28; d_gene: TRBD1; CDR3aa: CASSFPLQGPSWEQYF; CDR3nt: TGTGCCAGCAGTTTCCCTCTACAGGGGCCTTCTTGGGAGCAGTACTTC
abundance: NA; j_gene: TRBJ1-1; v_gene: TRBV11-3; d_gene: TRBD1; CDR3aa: CASSGGQGGTEAFF; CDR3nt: TGTGCCAGCAGCGGGGGACAGGGCGGCACTGAAGCTTTCTTT
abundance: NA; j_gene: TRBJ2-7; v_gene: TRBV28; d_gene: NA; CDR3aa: CASTPSSYEQYF; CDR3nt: TGTGCCAGCACCCCTTCTTCCTACGAGCAGTACTTC
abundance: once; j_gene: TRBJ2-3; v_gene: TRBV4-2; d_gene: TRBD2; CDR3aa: CASSQTSGYTDTQYF; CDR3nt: TGTGCCAGCAGCCAGACTAGCGGGTACACAGATACGCAGTATTTT
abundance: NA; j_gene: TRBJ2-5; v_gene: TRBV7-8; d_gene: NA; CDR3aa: CAGSVGGVYQETQYF; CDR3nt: TGTGCCGGCTCCGTCGGCGGAGTGTACCAAGAGACCCAGTACTTC
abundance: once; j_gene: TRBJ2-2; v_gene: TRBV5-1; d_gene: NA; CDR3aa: CASSSLGDTGELFF; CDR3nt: TGCGCCAGCAGTAGTCTGGGCGACACCGGGGAGCTGTTTTTT
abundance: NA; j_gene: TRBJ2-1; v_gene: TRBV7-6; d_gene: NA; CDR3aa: CASSPEAQDYNEQFF; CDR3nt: TGTGCCAGCAGCCCAGAAGCACAGGATTACAATGAGCAGTTCTTC
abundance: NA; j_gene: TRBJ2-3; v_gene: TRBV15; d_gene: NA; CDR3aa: CATSRGEATDTQYF; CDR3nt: TGTGCCACCAGCAGAGGAGAGGCCACAGATACGCAGTATTTT
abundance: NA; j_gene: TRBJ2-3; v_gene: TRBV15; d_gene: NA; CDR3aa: CATSKYSHTSTDTQYF; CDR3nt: TGTGCCACCAGCAAGTATAGCCACACTAGCACAGATACGCAGTATTTT
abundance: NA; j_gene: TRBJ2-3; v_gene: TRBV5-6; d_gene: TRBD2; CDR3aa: CASSFGLAGDTQYF; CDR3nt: TGTGCCAGCAGCTTCGGACTAGCCGGAGATACGCAGTATTTT
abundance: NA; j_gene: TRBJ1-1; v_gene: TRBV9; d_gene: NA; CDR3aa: CASSVAGATEAFF; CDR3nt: TGTGCCAGCAGCGTAGCAGGGGCCACTGAAGCTTTCTTT
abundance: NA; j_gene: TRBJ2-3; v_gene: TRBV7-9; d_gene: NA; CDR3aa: CASSFDSDTQYF; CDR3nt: TGTGCCAGCAGCTTCGACTCAGATACGCAGTATTTT
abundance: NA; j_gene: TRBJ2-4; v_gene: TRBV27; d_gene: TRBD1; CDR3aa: CASSSPTGDKNIQYF; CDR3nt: TGTGCCAGCAGTTCGCCGACAGGGGATAAAAACATTCAGTACTTC
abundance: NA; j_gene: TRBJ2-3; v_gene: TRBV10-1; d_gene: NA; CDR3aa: CASSDLETFTSTDTQYF; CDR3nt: TGCGCCAGCAGTGACCTCGAGACATTCACTAGCACAGATACGCAGTATTTT
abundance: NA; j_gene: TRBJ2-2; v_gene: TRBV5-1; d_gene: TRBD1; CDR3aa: CASVSGQGIPGELFF; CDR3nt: TGCGCCAGCGTTTCGGGACAGGGGATACCCGGGGAGCTGTTTTTT
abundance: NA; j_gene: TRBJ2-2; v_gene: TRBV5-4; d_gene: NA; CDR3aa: CASTRGTGELFF; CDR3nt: TGTGCCAGCACGCGCGGCACCGGGGAGCTGTTTTTT
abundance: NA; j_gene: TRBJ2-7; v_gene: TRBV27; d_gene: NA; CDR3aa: CASSLGQGSYEQYF; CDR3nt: TGTGCCAGCAGTTTAGGGCAGGGTTCCTACGAGCAGTACTTC
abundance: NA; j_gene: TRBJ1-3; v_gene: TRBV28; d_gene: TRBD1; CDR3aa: CASSLDRGHSGNTIYF; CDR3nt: TGTGCCAGCAGTCTCGACAGGGGTCACTCTGGAAACACCATATATTTT